This TCR beta chain was recovered during a study of blood T cell repertoires in COVID-19 (dated by TCRdb to about 2020). General notes on the study: Samples from collaborators originated in the United States, Italy and Spain and spanned both the acute and convalescent phases of COVID-19. The prospective study material was composed of cDNA or gDNA derived from T cells, B-cell-depleted T cells, or PBMCs. Samples were obtained from the ongoing ImmuneRACE study (first 160 participants) and from over 1,000 subjects provided by 6 global collaborators. Deeply sampled blood TCRbeta repertoires from subjects exposed to, actively infected with, or recovered from COVID-19 were included in the dataset. HLA class I and class II types, where available, came from metadata supplied by the sample provider rather than from assay-based typing. A de-identified subject ID, COVID-19 status, age in years and sex were almost always included in the sample metadata. The repertoires were released in a freely available public database intended as a resource for research on the immune response to SARS-CoV-2. Overall results and qualifications from the work: How much clinical and demographic metadata was included differed by source and by participant, and the metadata was provided uncurated.

Taken from cysteine to phenylalanine, the CDR3 has 18 residues. The entry retains the CDR3 DNA only, 54 bases that are in frame from base 1. Between the V and J ends, shortened by 2 bases and 5 bases respectively, the junction contains 22 bases. CDR1 and CDR2 are drawn from the germline V gene (reference sequence): LGHDT, YNNKEL. Worth noting for this clone: What this receptor recognizes is not known. Within one base of it there is no much larger clone, and no base qualities were kept.

The immunoSEQ Assay, a bias-controlled multiplex PCR, was used to amplify TCRbeta CDR3 regions from genomic DNA. Turning to the authors' computational methods: Within the assay, amplification of reference gene primers was used to estimate how many nucleated cells each sample contained. Sequence reads were collapsed and filtered to measure the absolute abundance of every unique TCRbeta CDR3 rearrangement. For each sample, productive Simpson clonality was calculated as the square root of Simpson's diversity index over productive rearrangements. Drawn from immuneACCESS, this table holds only the in-frame rearrangements with V and J called that TCRdb kept. Clones are partly lost; checked studies trace under half to an unresolved V gene and leave the rest unexplained. The DNA gave D and trimming, while V, J and clone size come from that table. The sample profile shows approximately 350,000 clones; about 88% of them were found once. The ten largest make up just under 7.5% of the sample.

One collaborating source in Seattle enrolled patients during active infection and followed them longitudinally through the course of disease. Whole blood was collected in K2EDTA tubes by collaborating institutions according to the institutions' own protocols. For TCRbeta analysis, collaborator samples were shipped as frozen whole blood, as isolated PBMCs, or as DNA extracted from either sample type. The V and J genes are TRBV3-1 (or the pseudogene TRBV3-2) and TRBJ2-1; the D region possibly corresponds to TRBD1 (6 bases align). This receptor was obtained from a woman aged 70 to 79 with COVID-19, enrolled during active disease. Sequencing was done on a sample of peripheral blood. The encoded CDR3 is CASSQRKESLTGNNEQFF. The nucleotide sequence reads TGTGCCAGCAGCCAACGCAAGGAAAGTTTGACAGGAAACAATGAGCAGTTCTTC.